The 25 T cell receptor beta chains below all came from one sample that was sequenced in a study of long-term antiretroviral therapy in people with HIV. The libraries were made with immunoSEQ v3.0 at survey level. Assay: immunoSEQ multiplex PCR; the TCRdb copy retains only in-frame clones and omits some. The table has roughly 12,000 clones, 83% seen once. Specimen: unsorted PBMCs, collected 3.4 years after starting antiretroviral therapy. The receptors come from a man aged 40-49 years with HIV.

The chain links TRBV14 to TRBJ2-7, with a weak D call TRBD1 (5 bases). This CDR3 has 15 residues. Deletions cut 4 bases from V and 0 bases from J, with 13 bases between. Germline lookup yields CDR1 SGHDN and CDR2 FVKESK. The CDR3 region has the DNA TGTGCCAGCAGCCCCTACACAGGCTACTCCTACGAGCAGTACTTC. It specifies CASSPYTGYSYEQYF.

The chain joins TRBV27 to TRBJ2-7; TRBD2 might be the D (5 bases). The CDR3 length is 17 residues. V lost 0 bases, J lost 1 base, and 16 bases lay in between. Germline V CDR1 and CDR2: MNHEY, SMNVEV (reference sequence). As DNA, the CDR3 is TGTGCCAGCAGTTTATCTCGGATGGGAGTGCAATCCTACGAGCAGTACTTC. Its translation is CASSLSRMGVQSYEQYF.

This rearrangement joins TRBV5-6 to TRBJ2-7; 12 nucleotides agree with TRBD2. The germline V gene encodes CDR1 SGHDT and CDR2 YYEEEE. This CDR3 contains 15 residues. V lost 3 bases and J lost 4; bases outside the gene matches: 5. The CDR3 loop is CASSWGTSGWYEQYF. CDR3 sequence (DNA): TGTGCCAGCAGCTGGGGGACTAGCGGGTGGTACGAGCAGTACTTC.

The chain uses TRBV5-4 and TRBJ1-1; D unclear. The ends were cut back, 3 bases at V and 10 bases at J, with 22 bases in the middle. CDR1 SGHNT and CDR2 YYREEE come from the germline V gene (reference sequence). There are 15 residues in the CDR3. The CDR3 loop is CASSSTPTTRRGAFF. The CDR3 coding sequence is TGTGCCAGCAGCTCAACCCCAACTACTCGTCGTGGAGCTTTCTTT.

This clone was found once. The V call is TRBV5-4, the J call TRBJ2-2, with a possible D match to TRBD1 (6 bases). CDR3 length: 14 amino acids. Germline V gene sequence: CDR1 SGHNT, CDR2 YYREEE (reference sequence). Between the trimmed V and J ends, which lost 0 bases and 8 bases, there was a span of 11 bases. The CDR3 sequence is CASSLDRAAGELFF. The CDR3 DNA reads TGTGCCAGCAGCTTGGACAGGGCGGCGGGGGAGCTGTTTTTT.

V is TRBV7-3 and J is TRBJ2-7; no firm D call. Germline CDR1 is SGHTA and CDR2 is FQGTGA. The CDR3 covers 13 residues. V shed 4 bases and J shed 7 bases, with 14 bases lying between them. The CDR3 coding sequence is TGTGCCAGCAGCTCGACCTACTCTGGGGAGCAGTACTTC. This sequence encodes CASSSTYSGEQYF.

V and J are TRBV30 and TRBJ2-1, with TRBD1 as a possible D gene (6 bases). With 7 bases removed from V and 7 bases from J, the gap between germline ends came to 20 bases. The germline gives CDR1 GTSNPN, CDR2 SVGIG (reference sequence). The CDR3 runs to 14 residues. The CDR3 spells CASSQGPLWNEQFF. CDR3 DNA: TGTGCCTCCTCACAGGGTCCCTTGTGGAATGAGCAGTTCTTC.

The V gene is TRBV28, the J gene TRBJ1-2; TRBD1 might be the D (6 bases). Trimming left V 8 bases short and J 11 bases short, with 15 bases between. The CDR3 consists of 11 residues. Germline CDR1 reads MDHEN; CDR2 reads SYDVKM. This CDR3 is CASGGTRGYTF. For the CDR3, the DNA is TGTGCCAGCGGAGGGACACGGGGGTACACCTTC.

The CDR3 DNA follows: TGTGCCAGCAGCCTCACAGGGGGCTTATGGAACGAGCAGTACTTC. Translated: CASSLTGGLWNEQYF. This sequence joins TRBV14 and TRBJ2-7, with 9 nucleotides matching TRBD1. Germline V gives CDR1 SGHDN, CDR2 FVKESK. Unmatched junction bases numbered 9, after V lost 4 bases and J lost 5 bases. The CDR3 loop spans 15 amino acids.

The chain's CDR3 is CASSSGTSGDLAKNIQYF. CDR3 nucleotide sequence: TGCGCCAGCAGTTCCGGGACTAGCGGAGACTTAGCCAAAAACATTCAGTACTTC. V is TRBV5-1 and J is TRBJ2-4; 11 bases line up with TRBD2. J was trimmed by 0 bases and V by 5 bases; bases with no gene match: 10. Germline V gives CDR1 SGHRS, CDR2 YFSETQ. This CDR3 comprises 18 residues.

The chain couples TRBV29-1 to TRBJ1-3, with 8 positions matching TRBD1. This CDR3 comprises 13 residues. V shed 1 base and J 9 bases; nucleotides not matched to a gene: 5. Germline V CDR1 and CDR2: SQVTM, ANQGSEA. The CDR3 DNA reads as TGCAGCGTTGAAGCGCCAGGGGGCTTCACCATATATTTT. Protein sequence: CSVEAPGGFTIYF.

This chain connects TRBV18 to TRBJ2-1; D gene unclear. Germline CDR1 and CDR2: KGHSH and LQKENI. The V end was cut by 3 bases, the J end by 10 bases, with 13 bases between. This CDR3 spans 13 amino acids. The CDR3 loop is CASSPANEWEQFF. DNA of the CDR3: TGTGCCAGCTCACCGGCCAACGAGTGGGAGCAGTTCTTC.

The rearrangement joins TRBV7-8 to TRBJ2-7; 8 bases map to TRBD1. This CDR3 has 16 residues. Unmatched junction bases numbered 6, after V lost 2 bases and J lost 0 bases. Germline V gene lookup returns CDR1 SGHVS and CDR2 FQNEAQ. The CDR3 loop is CASSLNVQGGSYEQYF. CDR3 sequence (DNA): TGTGCCAGCAGCTTAAATGTACAGGGGGGCTCCTACGAGCAGTACTTC. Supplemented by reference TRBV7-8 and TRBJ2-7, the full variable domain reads GAGVSQSPRYKVAKRGQDVALRCDPISGHVSLFWYQQALGQGPEFLTYFQNEAQLDKSGLPSDRFFAERPEGSVSTLKIQRTQQEDSAVYLCASSLNVQGGSYEQYFGPGTRLTVT.

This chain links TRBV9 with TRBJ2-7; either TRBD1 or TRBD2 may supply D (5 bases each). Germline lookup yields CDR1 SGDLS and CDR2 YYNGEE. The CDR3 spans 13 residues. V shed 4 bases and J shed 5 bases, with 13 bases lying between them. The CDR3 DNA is TGTGCCAGCAGCACGAGGGGAGTGGACGAGCAGTACTTC. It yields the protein CASSTRGVDEQYF.

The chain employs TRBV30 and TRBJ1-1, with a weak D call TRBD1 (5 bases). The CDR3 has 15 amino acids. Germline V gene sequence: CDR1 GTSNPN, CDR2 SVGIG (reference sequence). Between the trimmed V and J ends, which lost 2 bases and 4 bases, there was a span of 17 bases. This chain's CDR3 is CAWSSGSAGSTEAFF. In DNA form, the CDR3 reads TGTGCCTGGAGTAGCGGGTCGGCAGGGAGCACTGAAGCTTTCTTT. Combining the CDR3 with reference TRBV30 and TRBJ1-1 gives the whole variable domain SQTIHQWPATLVQPVGSPLSLECTVEGTSNPNLYWYRQAAGRGLQLLFYSVGIGQISSEVPQNLSASRPQDRQFILSSKKLLLSDSGFYLCAWSSGSAGSTEAFFGQGTRLTVV.

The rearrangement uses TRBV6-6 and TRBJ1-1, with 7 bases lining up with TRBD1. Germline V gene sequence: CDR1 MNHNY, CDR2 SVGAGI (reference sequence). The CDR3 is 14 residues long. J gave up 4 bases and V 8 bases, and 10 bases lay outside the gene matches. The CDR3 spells CASYNPGGATEAFF. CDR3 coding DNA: TGTGCCAGCTATAACCCAGGGGGGGCCACTGAAGCTTTCTTT.

The CDR3 loop is CASPAESWETGELFF. The DNA of the CDR3 is TGTGCCAGCCCGGCGGAATCTTGGGAGACCGGGGAGCTGTTTTTT. The V gene is TRBV18, the J gene TRBJ2-2; D perhaps matches TRBD2 (5 bases). This CDR3 is built from 15 residues. CDR1 is KGHSH and CDR2 is LQKENI in the germline V gene. Deletions cut 8 bases from V and 5 bases from J, with 18 bases between.

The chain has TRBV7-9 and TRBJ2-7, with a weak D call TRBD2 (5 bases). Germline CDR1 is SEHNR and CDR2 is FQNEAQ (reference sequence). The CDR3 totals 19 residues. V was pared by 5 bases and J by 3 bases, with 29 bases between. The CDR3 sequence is CASSNPLGSGPSNYYEQYF. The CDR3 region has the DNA TGTGCCAGCAGCAACCCTCTGGGGTCCGGTCCTAGCAACTACTACGAGCAGTACTTC.

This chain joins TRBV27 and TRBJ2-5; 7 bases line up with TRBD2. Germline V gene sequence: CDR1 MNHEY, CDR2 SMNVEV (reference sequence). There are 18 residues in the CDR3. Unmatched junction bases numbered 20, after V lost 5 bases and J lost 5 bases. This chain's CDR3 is CASSEKREDLLIGETQYF. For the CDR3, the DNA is TGTGCCAGCAGTGAAAAACGGGAGGATCTTCTTATAGGGGAGACCCAGTACTTC.

The CDR3 spells CASSLVLGNIQYF. CDR3 sequence (DNA): TGTGCCAGCAGCTTAGTACTGGGAAACATTCAGTACTTC. The rearrangement joins TRBV7-3 to TRBJ2-4; the D is unclear. Trimming left V 2 bases short and J 6 bases short, with 8 bases between. The germline V gene has CDR1 SGHTA and CDR2 FQGTGA. The CDR3 covers 13 residues.

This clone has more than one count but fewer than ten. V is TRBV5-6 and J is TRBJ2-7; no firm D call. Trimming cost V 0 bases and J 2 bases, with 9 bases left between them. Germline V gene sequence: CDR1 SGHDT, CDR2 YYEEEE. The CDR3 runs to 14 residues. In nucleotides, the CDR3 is TGTGCCAGCAGCTTGGTAGGGCAGCCCTACGAGCAGTACTTC. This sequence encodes CASSLVGQPYEQYF.

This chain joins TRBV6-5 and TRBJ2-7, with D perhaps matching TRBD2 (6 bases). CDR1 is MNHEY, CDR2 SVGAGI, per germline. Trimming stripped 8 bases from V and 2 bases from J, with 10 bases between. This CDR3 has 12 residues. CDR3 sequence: CASSGGAYEQYF. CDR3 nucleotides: TGTGCCAGCTCCGGCGGGGCCTACGAGCAGTACTTC.

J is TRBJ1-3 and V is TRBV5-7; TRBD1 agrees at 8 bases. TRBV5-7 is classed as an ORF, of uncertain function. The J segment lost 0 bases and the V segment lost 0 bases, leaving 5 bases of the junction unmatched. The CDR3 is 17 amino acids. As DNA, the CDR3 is TGTGCCAGCAGCTTGGACCCGGACAGGGCCTCTGGAAACACCATATATTTT. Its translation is CASSLDPDRASGNTIYF.

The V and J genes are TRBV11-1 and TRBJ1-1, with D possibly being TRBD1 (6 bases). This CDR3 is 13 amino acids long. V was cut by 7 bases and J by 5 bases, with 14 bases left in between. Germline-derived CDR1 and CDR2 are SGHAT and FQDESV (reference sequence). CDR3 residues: CASTLGGATEAFF. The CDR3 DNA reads TGTGCCAGCACCTTGGGGGGGGCGACTGAAGCTTTCTTT.

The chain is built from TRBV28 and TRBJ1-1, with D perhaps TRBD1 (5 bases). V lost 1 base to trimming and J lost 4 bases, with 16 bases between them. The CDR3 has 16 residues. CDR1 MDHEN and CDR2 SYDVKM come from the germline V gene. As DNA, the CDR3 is TGTGCCAGCAGTTTATTATCGGATGGGGGGGGCACTGAAGCTTTCTTT. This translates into CASSLLSDGGGTEAFF.